This T cell receptor beta chain was profiled in a study of patients and donors after allogeneic stem cell transplantation. This clonotype has a handful of counts. TCRdb re-called the RT-PCR reads through MiXCR, storing one row per CDR3 protein. The sample includes hundreds of thousands of distinct CDR3 sequences, 14% seen only once; the top ten take around 10%. Germline values: CDR1 SGHAT, CDR2 FQDESV (reference sequence). CDR3 length equals 18 residues. V lost 4 bases to trimming and J lost 1 base; unmatched junction nucleotides: 13. V is TRBV11-1 and J is TRBJ2-1; 7 bases line up with TRBD2. Sequencing was done on a sample of blood, either unsorted or a sorted T cell fraction (not recorded which). The sequence was collected from a human donor who was either an allogeneic HSCT recipient or a stem cell or donor lymphocyte infusion donor (not recorded which). It is not recorded whose cells these are; they may come from a transplant donor. This CDR3 is CASSSLVLADVSYNEQFF. As DNA, the CDR3 is TGTGCCAGCAGCTCCCTGGTTCTAGCGGATGTATCCTACAATGAGCAGTTCTTC.